One sample yielded the 7 T cell receptor beta chains listed below, sequenced in a study of radiotherapy plus CTLA-4 blockade in lung cancer. The assay was immunoSEQ multiplex PCR, and TCRdb's table has in-frame clones only and misses some. In the table there are around 82,000 clones, around 87% of which are singletons. The source material was peripheral blood, sampled from a patient treated with radiotherapy plus ipilimumab. The receptors were gathered from a human donor with non-small cell lung cancer that progressed on radiotherapy plus ipilimumab.

The genes are TRBV19 and TRBJ1-1; TRBD1 matches 8 bases. Germline V gene data show CDR1 as LNHDA and CDR2 as SQIVND (reference sequence). The CDR3 totals 15 residues. V shed 7 bases and J 5 bases; nucleotides not matched to a gene: 12. CDR3 in amino acids: CASTSAGGARTEAFF. The CDR3 DNA follows: TGTGCCAGTACGTCGGCAGGGGGCGCGAGAACTGAAGCTTTCTTT. The variable domain in full, completed from reference TRBV19 and TRBJ1-1, reads DGGITQSPKYLFRKEGQNVTLSCEQNLNHDAMYWYRQDPGQGLRLIYYSQIVNDFQKGDIAEGYSVSREKKESFPLTVTSAQKNPTAFYLCASTSAGGARTEAFFGQGTRLTVV.

The count of this clone is one. The V and J genes are TRBV25-1 and TRBJ1-2, with D possibly matching TRBD1 (5 bases). The CDR3 contains 12 residues. V was pared by 5 bases and J by 8 bases, with 12 bases between. The V gene's germline CDR1 is MGHDK and CDR2 SYGVNS. The CDR3 DNA sequence: TGTGCCAGCAGTCTTGGGACGGCCGGCTACACCTTC. Protein product: CASSLGTAGYTF.

V gene TRBV6-1 combines with J gene TRBJ1-2, with 7 nucleotides matching TRBD1. This CDR3 has 13 residues. V trimming: 6 bases; J trimming: 4 bases; junction bases outside the gene matches: 5. Germline assignment: CDR1 MNHNS and CDR2 SASEGT. The CDR3 here is CASSSGTVYGYTF. In DNA, the CDR3 is TGTGCCAGCAGCTCCGGGACAGTCTATGGCTACACCTTC.

This sequence joins TRBV6-5 and TRBJ1-1; D gene unclear. CDR3 size: 14 residues. From germline, CDR1 is MNHEY and CDR2 SVGAGI. V shed 5 bases and J shed 4 bases, with 14 bases lying between them. The DNA for the CDR3 is TGTGCCAGCAGTCCGGCTGGGGAGAGCACTGAAGCTTTCTTT. Translated, it gives CASSPAGESTEAFF.

A remark on this clone: Relative to the germline gene, one junction end is altered; a read error may explain this. The chain joins TRBV7-7 to TRBJ2-3; 7 bases are a match to TRBD2. This CDR3 has 13 amino acids. Per germline, CDR1 SSHAT and CDR2 FNYEAQ (reference sequence). The CDR3 DNA reads TGTGCTAGCAGCTTAGAGCGGGAAGGTACGCAGTATTTT. It encodes CASSLEREGTQYF. Complete variable domain (other parts from reference TRBV7-7 and TRBJ2-3): GAGVSQSPRYKVTKRGQDVTLRCDPISSHATLYWYQQALGQGPEFLTYFNYEAQPDKSGLPSDRFSAERPEGSISTLTIQRTEQRDSAMYRCASSLEREGTQYFGPGTRLTVL.

The genes are TRBV4-3 and TRBJ1-2; a weak D match, TRBD1 (5 bases). With 0 bases removed from V and 5 bases from J, the gap between germline ends came to 10 bases. CDR1 and CDR2 from the germline V gene are LGHNA and YSLEER. The CDR3 consists of 14 residues. The DNA of the CDR3 is TGCGCCAGCAGCCAAGATACAGGCCCTTATGGCTACACCTTC. Its translation is CASSQDTGPYGYTF.

The CDR3 bases are TGTGCCAGCAGCAGCGGGAACAGCAATGAGCAGTTCTTC. Its protein is CASSSGNSNEQFF. V is TRBV5-4 and J is TRBJ2-1; 7 bases agree with TRBD2. Looked up from germline, CDR1 is SGHNT and CDR2 is YYREEE (reference sequence). Trimming took 4 bases from V and 6 from J; bases not matched to a gene: 4. CDR3 length equals 13 residues. The entire variable domain, with the rest obtained from reference TRBV5-4 and TRBJ2-1, is as follows: ETGVTQSPTHLIKTRGQQVTLRCSSQSGHNTVSWYQQALGQGPQFIFQYYREEENGRGNFPPRFSGLQFPNYSSELNVNALELDDSALYLCASSSGNSNEQFFGPGTRLTVL.